Below, one T cell receptor (beta chain) is given with its context. The antigen is unknown. The CDR3 contains 17 residues. Germline V gene sequence: CDR1 SGHNT, CDR2 YENEEA. V dropped 5 bases and J dropped 4 bases, with 20 bases sitting between them. The graft donor-derived T-allo10 cells reportedly recognize host alloantigens, are anergic, and suppress alloantigen-specifically. This sample was taken from a study of type 1 regulatory T cells. On the study more broadly: An in vitro protocol generated T-allo10, a Tr1-enriched, alloantigen-specific CD4 T cell product.

TCRdb reprocessed the reads via MiXCR and lists one record per CDR3 protein. The sample records roughly 68,000 distinct CDR3 sequences, about 62% being singletons. This clonotype was sampled from a human donor in good health. The chain employs TRBV11-3 and TRBJ2-2; perhaps D is TRBD1 or TRBD2 (6 bases each). Material: cultured T cells, either the whole culture or a sorted T cell fraction (not recorded which). The subset: Tr1-enriched cell product generated in vitro against host alloantigens. The CDR3 sequence is CASSIEGRGRPTGELFF. The CDR3 coding sequence is TGTGCCAGCAGCATCGAAGGACGGGGGCGGCCCACCGGGGAGCTGTTTTTT.